The next 24 T cell receptor beta chains were all read from a single sample in a study of siplizumab effects on memory and regulatory T cells. The mixed lymphocyte reaction cells were grown together in coculture at 37°C for around 6 days. Their antigens are not known. Here immunoSEQ multiplex PCR was the method, and the copy in TCRdb shows in-frame clones only, minus some. Here the sample spans roughly 9,200 clones, roughly 40% being singletons. Sequenced: CFSE-low (dividing) CD4+ T cells sorted from an allogeneic mixed lymphocyte reaction. The receptors stem from a human donor in good health; the cells came from an allogeneic mixed lymphocyte reaction.

As DNA, the CDR3 is TGTGCCAGTGGCTCGGGGCAGGCCGGTAATTCACCCCTCCACTTT. The encoded protein is CASGSGQAGNSPLHF. The chain couples TRBV19 to TRBJ1-6; D perhaps matches TRBD1 (5 bases). Germline CDR1 and CDR2: LNHDA and SQIVND (reference sequence). The V gene lost 8 bases and the J gene lost 6 bases, with 17 bases spanning the gap. The CDR3 contains 15 residues.

This clone was recorded once. The CDR3 coding sequence is TGCGCCAGCAGCGCCGTTGGCGGGCCACAAGAGACCCAGTACTTC. This codes for CASSAVGGPQETQYF. J is TRBJ2-5 and V is TRBV5-1; maybe TRBD2 (5 bases). Trimming pared 4 bases from V and 2 bases from J, leaving 15 bases between. Germline CDR1 is SGHRS and CDR2 is YFSETQ. The CDR3 extends over 15 amino acids.

In its sample, this clone is medium-sized. The chain combines TRBV7-9 with TRBJ1-1; D ambiguous. In germline, CDR1 is SEHNR, CDR2 FQNEAQ (reference sequence). This CDR3 is 12 amino acids long. The V and J ends lost 5 bases and 5 bases respectively, with 9 bases between them. CDR3 nucleotide sequence: TGTGCCAGCAGCCGTTTTTCGACTGAAGCTTTCTTT. Translation gives CASSRFSTEAFF.

This clone was counted a few times. The chain is built from TRBV2 and TRBJ2-7; the match to TRBD2 covers 11 bases. The CDR3 length is 14 residues. Per germline, CDR1 SNHLY and CDR2 FYNNEI. After removal of 6 bases from V and 2 bases from J, the junction contained 3 bases not matched to a gene. The chain's CDR3 is CASSRLAGTYEQYF. The DNA for the CDR3 is TGTGCCAGCAGCAGACTAGCGGGAACCTACGAGCAGTACTTC.

Within the sample, this clone is medium-sized (0.01 to 0.1%). The chain has TRBV19 and TRBJ1-2; D is uncertain. CDR1 and CDR2 from the germline V gene are LNHDA and SQIVND (reference sequence). CDR3 length equals 14 residues. Deletions cut 6 bases from V and 1 base from J, with 12 bases between. The CDR3: CASSINSLNYGYTF. The DNA of the CDR3 is TGTGCCAGTAGCATAAACAGCCTTAACTATGGCTACACCTTC.

The chain combines TRBV6-1 with TRBJ2-1; D call uncertain. The V end lost 4 bases, the J end lost 8 bases, and 9 bases lay between the germline ends. The length of the CDR3 is 12 residues. The germline CDR1 and CDR2 sequences are MNHNS and SASEGT. The CDR3 here is CASSGTLHEQFF. CDR3 DNA sequence: TGTGCCAGCAGTGGGACCCTCCATGAGCAGTTCTTC.

This clone occurred a few times. This chain connects TRBV7-9 to TRBJ1-4; 8 bases line up with TRBD1. Per germline, CDR1 SEHNR and CDR2 FQNEAQ (reference sequence). Losses at the gene ends were 4 bases for V and 0 bases for J; bases not matched to a gene: 1. CDR3 length equals 15 residues. The CDR3: CASSWGQATNEKLFF. The CDR3 DNA follows: TGTGCCAGCAGCTGGGGACAGGCAACTAATGAAAAACTGTTTTTT.

The chain links TRBV7-9 to TRBJ2-1; possible D gene TRBD2, 5 bases. V was clipped by 5 bases and J by 7 bases, with 12 bases between them. Per germline, CDR1 SEHNR and CDR2 FQNEAQ (reference sequence). The CDR3 loop spans 13 amino acids. DNA for the CDR3: TGTGCCAGCAGCCTTACGCCGGGGAATGAGCAGTTCTTC. Translating it yields CASSLTPGNEQFF.

This clone showed up just a few times. The rearrangement uses TRBV2 and TRBJ1-2, with 9 bases identical to TRBD1. This CDR3 region has 16 residues. Per the germline V gene, CDR1 is SNHLY and CDR2 is FYNNEI. The V and J ends lost 5 bases and 2 bases, in that order; junction bases with no gene match: 9. The CDR3 loop reads CASSPGQGRFNYGYTF. CDR3 nucleotide sequence: TGTGCCAGCAGTCCGGGACAGGGAAGGTTCAACTATGGCTACACCTTC.

This clone was observed a few times. The chain is built from TRBV18 and TRBJ1-5; D remains unclear. V lost 3 bases to trimming and J lost 1 base, with 7 bases between them. There are 14 residues in the CDR3. CDR1 and CDR2 from the germline V gene are KGHSH and LQKENI. The CDR3 protein is CASSPRRSNQPQHF. CDR3 DNA: TGTGCCAGCTCACCCCGGCGGAGCAATCAGCCCCAGCATTTT.

This clone is termed medium-sized. The rearrangement joins TRBV5-1 to TRBJ1-3, with 7 bases aligning to TRBD1. The CDR3 consists of 15 residues. CDR1 and CDR2 (germline): SGHRS, YFSETQ. J gave up 2 bases and V 4 bases, and 6 bases lay outside the gene matches. The CDR3 here is CASSPTTGTGNTIYF. As DNA, the CDR3 is TGCGCCAGCAGCCCCACGACAGGGACTGGAAACACCATATATTTT.

This rearrangement joins TRBV10-3 to TRBJ1-5, with D hard to call. Trimming took 2 bases from V and 0 from J, leaving 2 bases between them. The CDR3 is made up of 13 amino acids. Germline V gene lookup returns CDR1 ENHRY and CDR2 SYGVKD. The CDR3 region is CAISENSNQPQHF. The CDR3 nucleotides are TGTGCCATCAGTGAGAATAGCAATCAGCCCCAGCATTTT.

This chain connects TRBV7-9 to TRBJ1-2, with unresolved D. The CDR3 contains 13 residues. Germline V gives CDR1 SEHNR, CDR2 FQNEAQ (reference sequence). The V end was cut by 5 bases, the J end by 4 bases, with 11 bases between. This CDR3 is CASSPTASYGYTF. In DNA, the CDR3 is TGTGCCAGCAGCCCTACAGCCTCCTATGGCTACACCTTC. The variable domain in full, completed from reference TRBV7-9 and TRBJ1-2, reads DTGVSQNPRHKITKRGQNVTFRCDPISEHNRLYWYRQTLGQGPEFLTYFQNEAQLEKSRLLSDRFSAERPKGSFSTLEIQRTEQGDSAMYLCASSPTASYGYTFGSGTRLTVV.

This chain connects TRBV7-2 to TRBJ2-3; TRBD2 is a possible D gene (5 bases). The germline V and J ends were trimmed by 1 base and 5 bases, with 13 bases remaining between them. CDR1 is SGHTA and CDR2 is FQGNSA in the germline V gene. The CDR3 length is 15 residues. The CDR3 bases are TGTGCCAGCAGCTTAGACGGTAGCGCGATAGATACGCAGTATTTT. Translated, it gives CASSLDGSAIDTQYF.

This chain links TRBV29-1 with TRBJ2-7, with 13 nucleotides matching TRBD2. Germline loops: CDR1 SQVTM, CDR2 ANQGSEA. J was trimmed by 0 bases and V by 6 bases; bases with no gene match: 2. The CDR3 consists of 14 residues. The CDR3 sequence is CSVRTSGSSYEQYF. The CDR3 DNA follows: TGCAGCGTCAGGACTAGCGGGAGCTCCTACGAGCAGTACTTC.

This clone is categorized as medium-sized (0.01 to 0.1%). The chain links TRBV27 to TRBJ2-1; TRBD2 agrees at 14 bases. The V gene end was trimmed by 6 bases and the J gene end by 1 base; junction bases not matched to a gene: 11. This CDR3 region has 19 residues. From germline, CDR1 is MNHEY and CDR2 SMNVEV (reference sequence). CDR3 coding DNA: TGTGCCAGCAGACTACTACCCGGGACTAGCGGGGGTTCCTACAATGAGCAGTTCTTC. This encodes CASRLLPGTSGGSYNEQFF.

The rearrangement joins TRBV30 to TRBJ1-4, with D unresolved. The CDR3 covers 11 residues. Germline V gene data show CDR1 as GTSNPN and CDR2 as SVGIG (reference sequence). V was pared by 4 bases and J by 8 bases, with 8 bases between. The CDR3 region is CAWKAAEKLFF. DNA of the CDR3: TGTGCCTGGAAGGCCGCCGAAAAACTGTTTTTT. The entire variable domain, with the rest obtained from reference TRBV30 and TRBJ1-4, is as follows: SQTIHQWPATLVQPVGSPLSLECTVEGTSNPNLYWYRQAAGRGLQLLFYSVGIGQISSEVPQNLSASRPQDRQFILSSKKLLLSDSGFYLCAWKAAEKLFFGSGTQLSVL.

This clone is medium-sized. CDR3 loop: CASSLVLGGYAGELFF. The CDR3 DNA is TGTGCCAGCAGCTTGGTTTTAGGGGGATACGCCGGGGAGCTGTTTTTT. V usage is TRBV5-4 and J usage is TRBJ2-2, with a possible D match to TRBD1 (6 bases). V was shortened by 0 bases and J by 6 bases, with 15 bases between the two germline ends. The CDR3 has 16 residues. Germline loops: CDR1 SGHNT, CDR2 YYREEE (reference sequence).

On this clone: Other nucleotide sequences in the sample specify the same CDR3. J is TRBJ2-7 and V is TRBV29-1; 9 nucleotides line up with TRBD1. V was clipped by 4 bases and J by 5 bases; unmatched bases: 9. CDR1 SQVTM and CDR2 ANQGSEA come from the germline V gene. The CDR3 sequence is 14 residues long. CDR3 loop: CSVVLNRGLHEQYF. The CDR3 bases are TGCAGCGTTGTTTTGAACAGGGGGCTCCACGAGCAGTACTTC.

By its share, this clone is medium-sized (0.01 to 0.1%). The chain combines TRBV27 with TRBJ2-1, with 10 bases aligning to TRBD2. Germline CDR1 is MNHEY and CDR2 is SMNVEV (reference sequence). With 10 bases clipped from V and 6 bases from J, the junction kept 9 bases outside the gene matches. The CDR3 runs to 14 residues. The CDR3, as DNA: TGTGCCAACCGACCCGGGACTAGCGTCAATGAGCAGTTCTTC. It is translated as CANRPGTSVNEQFF.

This clone was counted only a few times. The V call is TRBV18, the J call TRBJ2-7, with 9 bases identical to TRBD1. The V and J ends lost 3 bases and 1 base, in that order; junction bases with no gene match: 4. The CDR3 loop spans 15 amino acids. Looked up from germline, CDR1 is KGHSH and CDR2 is LQKENI. CDR3 sequence reads: CASSPGTGKSYEQYF. CDR3 sequence (DNA): TGTGCCAGCTCACCCGGGACAGGGAAATCCTACGAGCAGTACTTC.

This clone is labeled medium-sized (0.01 to 0.1%). The chain combines TRBV30 with TRBJ1-5; D not resolved. Trimming pared 5 bases from V and 4 bases from J, leaving 12 bases between. The germline gives CDR1 GTSNPN, CDR2 SVGIG (reference sequence). CDR3 length: 13 residues. CDR3 loop: CAWDPGANQPQHF. CDR3 in DNA: TGTGCCTGGGACCCGGGAGCGAATCAGCCCCAGCATTTT. The entire variable domain, with the rest obtained from reference TRBV30 and TRBJ1-5, is as follows: SQTIHQWPATLVQPVGSPLSLECTVEGTSNPNLYWYRQAAGRGLQLLFYSVGIGQISSEVPQNLSASRPQDRQFILSSKKLLLSDSGFYLCAWDPGANQPQHFGDGTRLSIL.

This clone is classed as medium-sized. The rearrangement uses TRBV5-4 and TRBJ2-7; 11 bases match TRBD2. Per the germline V gene, CDR1 is SGHNT and CDR2 is YYREEE (reference sequence). The V segment lost 4 bases and the J segment 5 bases; nucleotides outside the gene matches: 8. The CDR3 is made up of 15 amino acids. In DNA form, the CDR3 reads TGTGCCAGCAGCCCCGGGACTAGCGGCCTCCACGAGCAGTACTTC. Translation: CASSPGTSGLHEQYF.

This clone was recorded a few times. This chain connects TRBV6-1 to TRBJ2-7, with D possibly TRBD1 on 6 matching bases. Deletions cut 7 bases from V and 0 bases from J, with 16 bases between. This CDR3 spans 15 amino acids. Looked up from germline, CDR1 is MNHNS and CDR2 is SASEGT. CDR3 residues: CASTHGTQSSYEQYF. The CDR3 DNA follows: TGTGCCAGCACCCACGGGACACAGAGCTCCTACGAGCAGTACTTC.